The present TCR beta chain was sequenced within a study of blood T cell repertoires in COVID-19. Study-level background: Sites across the United States, Italy and Spain contributed samples from acute and convalescent COVID-19. Sources were T cells, B-cell-depleted T cells, or PBMCs; the material itself was cDNA or gDNA.

Original data processing: Amplification with reference gene primers provided the estimates of nucleated cell counts. This table comes from immunoSEQ multiplex PCR, and its TCRdb copy is limited to in-frame clones, with some not included. V and J calls and clone size are given by that table; D and trimming were obtained from the DNA. The table shows around 370,000 clones, with approximately 87% occurring only once. Seattle-derived patients entered the study during active infection and were followed longitudinally. Per germline, CDR1 MNHEY and CDR2 SMNVEV (reference sequence). V was cut by 5 bases and J by 0 bases, with 7 bases left in between. The CDR3 totals 14 residues.

The rearrangement links TRBV27 to TRBJ2-2, with a tentative D call TRBD2 (6 bases). The sequence was obtained from a woman between 45 and 60 years old with COVID-19, enrolled during active disease. The sample taken for sequencing was peripheral blood. This CDR3 is CASSAGPNTGELFF. CDR3 bases: TGTGCCAGCAGTGCGGGACCGAACACCGGGGAGCTGTTTTTT.